The 18 T cell receptor beta chains below all came from one sample that was sequenced in a study of T cell repertoires in cytomegalovirus infection. Their antigens remain unidentified. MiXCR was run by TCRdb on the reads, yielding one entry per CDR3 protein. The table lists 830,000 or so distinct CDR3 sequences, about 33% of them singletons. The specimen was cultured CD8+ T cells from PBMCs, collected from culture after CMV antigen stimulation. These receptors all stem from a human donor in good health (CMV status not recorded). Some clones in this sample may be carry-over from other donors' samples.

This clonotype was counted many times. The chain has TRBV7-2 and TRBJ1-1, with TRBD1 identical over 7 bases. Losses at the gene ends were 2 bases for V and 3 bases for J; bases not matched to a gene: 6. CDR1 is SGHTA, CDR2 FQGNSA, per germline. This CDR3 region has 15 residues. In nucleotides, the CDR3 is TGTGCCAGCAGCTTACGGGACAGTTTCGACACTGAAGCTTTCTTT. It yields the protein CASSLRDSFDTEAFF.

The rearrangement links TRBV6-5 to TRBJ2-2; no clear D. The ends were cut back, 7 bases at V and 5 bases at J, with 14 bases in the middle. Germline V gene data show CDR1 as MNHEY and CDR2 as SVGAGI. The CDR3 runs to 14 residues. CDR3 sequence (DNA): TGTGCCAGCATCTCTGGTGGGCGGACCGGGGAGCTGTTTTTT. Amino acids: CASISGGRTGELFF.

This clonotype was observed at least ten times. V is TRBV6-1 and J is TRBJ2-1; D may correspond to TRBD1 or TRBD2 (5 bases each). Trimming took off 3 bases at V and 2 bases at J, with 14 bases between the two ends. The germline CDR1 and CDR2 sequences are MNHNS and SASEGT. The CDR3 has 16 residues. CDR3 loop: CASSDPRDGAYNEQFF. DNA for the CDR3: TGTGCCAGCAGTGACCCTCGGGACGGCGCCTACAATGAGCAGTTCTTC.

The genes are TRBV7-6 and TRBJ2-3; 10 nucleotides agree with TRBD1. Losses at the gene ends were 5 bases for V and 10 bases for J; bases not matched to a gene: 3. Germline loops: CDR1 SGHVS, CDR2 FNYEAQ. The CDR3 totals 12 residues. The CDR3 is CASSPGTGAQYF. CDR3 DNA sequence: TGTGCCAGCAGCCCGGGGACAGGGGCGCAGTATTTT.

The V gene is TRBV24-1, the J gene TRBJ2-3; 7 bases agree with TRBD2. V lost 9 bases to trimming and J lost 6 bases; unmatched junction nucleotides: 8. CDR3 length equals 13 residues. The germline V gene has CDR1 KGHDR and CDR2 SFDVKD. The chain's CDR3 is CATGPREADTQYF. In DNA form, the CDR3 reads TGTGCCACCGGGCCACGGGAGGCGGATACGCAGTATTTT.

This clonotype was picked up a small number of times. This sequence joins TRBV7-2 and TRBJ2-1; tentatively, D is TRBD1 (5 bases). The CDR3 loop spans 15 amino acids. V was trimmed by 3 bases and J by 0 bases, leaving 9 bases between them. CDR1 SGHTA and CDR2 FQGNSA come from the germline V gene. The CDR3: CASSFWTPSYNEQFF. The DNA of the CDR3 is TGTGCCAGCAGCTTTTGGACACCCTCCTACAATGAGCAGTTCTTC.

This chain links TRBV24-1 with TRBJ2-7; 7 positions match TRBD1. This CDR3 comprises 15 residues. With 3 bases clipped from V and 3 bases from J, the junction kept 7 bases outside the gene matches. From germline, CDR1 is KGHDR and CDR2 SFDVKD. CDR3 sequence (DNA): TGTGCCACCAGTGATCCCCGGACAGGAGTCTACGAGCAGTACTTC. This codes for CATSDPRTGVYEQYF.

This clonotype showed up just a few times. This sequence joins TRBV2 and TRBJ2-7; 11 nucleotides agree with TRBD2. Looked up from germline, CDR1 is SNHLY and CDR2 is FYNNEI. Trimming took 5 bases from V and 4 from J; bases not matched to a gene: 10. The CDR3 length is 16 residues. CDR3 sequence: CASSPLTSGGRYEQYF. CDR3 sequence (DNA): TGTGCCAGCAGTCCCCTAACTAGCGGGGGACGATACGAGCAGTACTTC.

In this sample, this clonotype turned up a few times. Written as DNA, the CDR3 is TGCAGTGCTACTCCGGACAGGGGAAACACTGAAGCTTTCTTT. Residues: CSATPDRGNTEAFF. V usage is TRBV20-1 and J usage is TRBJ1-1; 9 bases line up with TRBD1. CDR3 length equals 14 residues. With 4 bases clipped from V and 2 bases from J, the junction kept 5 bases outside the gene matches. The germline V gene has CDR1 DFQATT and CDR2 SNEGSKA (reference sequence).

The chain has TRBV6-6 and TRBJ2-3; D uncertain. Germline loops: CDR1 MNHNY, CDR2 SVGAGI (reference sequence). With 2 bases removed from V and 2 bases from J, the gap between germline ends came to 14 bases. The CDR3 is made up of 16 amino acids. CDR3 nucleotide sequence: TGTGCCAGCAGTTACAAGCCCCAAACTTCCACAGATACGCAGTATTTT. It is translated as CASSYKPQTSTDTQYF.

On this clonotype itself: A much larger clone sits a single nucleotide away, making a read error possible. The chain uses TRBV20-1 and TRBJ2-4; no firm D call. The V end lost 0 bases, the J end lost 8 bases, and 17 bases lay between the germline ends. Per the germline V gene, CDR1 is DFQATT and CDR2 is SNEGSKA (reference sequence). The CDR3 length is 15 residues. The CDR3 loop reads CSARDHDQVFDIQYF. CDR3 coding DNA: TGCAGTGCTAGAGATCACGACCAGGTCTTTGACATTCAGTACTTC.

This clonotype was counted only a few times. This sequence joins TRBV4-2 and TRBJ2-3; 8 bases are shared with TRBD1. CDR1 and CDR2 from the germline V gene are LGHNA and YNFKEQ. The CDR3 totals 16 residues. V lost 1 base, J lost 0 bases, and 3 bases stayed unmatched. The CDR3 DNA sequence: TGTGCCAGCAGCCAAGTAGACAGGGGAAGCACAGATACGCAGTATTTT. Amino acid sequence: CASSQVDRGSTDTQYF.

This sequence joins TRBV15 and TRBJ1-3; no reliable D call. The V and J ends lost 3 bases and 4 bases respectively, with 7 bases between them. CDR3 length: 13 amino acids. Germline assignment: CDR1 LNHNV and CDR2 YYDKDF (reference sequence). CDR3 nucleotides: TGTGCCACCAGCAGGTCACAGGGAAACACCATATATTTT. Protein sequence: CATSRSQGNTIYF.

V gene TRBV12-3 or TRBV12-4 combines with J gene TRBJ2-3; D gene uncertain. V was pared by 4 bases and J by 4 bases, with 9 bases between. The CDR3 sequence is 13 residues long. The CDR3 reads CASSYGIPDTQYF. CDR3 sequence (DNA): TGTGCCAGCAGTTATGGGATCCCAGATACGCAGTATTTT.

V and J are TRBV20-1 and TRBJ2-5; 9 bases match TRBD1. The CDR3 is 14 amino acids. V trimming: 3 bases; J trimming: 5 bases; junction bases outside the gene matches: 7. The germline CDR1 and CDR2 sequences are DFQATT and SNEGSKA (reference sequence). The CDR3 is CSARDRGGFETQYF. For the CDR3, the DNA is TGCAGTGCTAGGGACAGGGGAGGTTTCGAGACCCAGTACTTC.

This clonotype was observed a few times. The V and J genes are TRBV15 and TRBJ2-1; 7 bases are shared with TRBD2. After removal of 8 bases from V and 2 bases from J, the junction contained 12 bases not matched to a gene. Looked up from germline, CDR1 is LNHNV and CDR2 is YYDKDF (reference sequence). CDR3 size: 16 residues. The chain's CDR3 is CATLPPSGATYNEQFF. The CDR3 DNA reads TGTGCCACCCTTCCACCAAGCGGGGCTACCTACAATGAGCAGTTCTTC.

The chain carries TRBV5-4 and TRBJ2-2, with TRBD2 matching 13 bases. This CDR3 has 15 residues. Germline V gene data show CDR1 as SGHNT and CDR2 as YYREEE (reference sequence). Germline trimming cut 4 bases from V and 4 bases from J; bases unmatched to any gene: 1. CDR3 DNA sequence: TGTGCCAGCAGCACTAGCGGGGGGGTCACCGGGGAGCTGTTTTTT. Translating it yields CASSTSGGVTGELFF.

In this sample, this clonotype turned up a few times. The chain employs TRBV6-6 and TRBJ1-6; the D gene is possibly TRBD1 (5 bases). There are 16 residues in the CDR3. Germline V gene sequence: CDR1 MNHNY, CDR2 SVGAGI (reference sequence). Trimming stripped 6 bases from V and 3 bases from J, with 15 bases between. CDR3 DNA sequence: TGTGCCAGCAGCCCTCGACCGGGGGACTATAATTCACCCCTCCACTTT. It specifies CASSPRPGDYNSPLHF.